This TCR beta chain was found in a study of OX40 agonist ivuxolimab in advanced cancers. Study-level background: Treatment received earlier with anti-PD-1, anti-PD-L1 or anti-CTLA-4 agents was allowed, and approximately 40% had some. Study-level points and caveats: At 0.1 to 3.0 mg/kg and by week 6, clonal expansion occurred in CD4+ and CD8+ blood T cells. Partial responders dosed at 0.1-3.0 mg/kg displayed clonal expansion ranking among the lowest. Normalized T-cell clonal expansion was also low in a subset of nonresponders.

The method was immunoSEQ multiplex PCR; TCRdb's version includes in-frame clones alone and lacks a portion of them. The sample lists about 68,000 clones, around nine tenths occurring once. CDR3 size: 15 residues. The germline CDR1 and CDR2 sequences are LGHNA and YNFKEQ. Trimming cost V 0 bases and J 4 bases, with 10 bases left between them. On this clone: No antigen is known for it.

The sequence was obtained from an adult with an advanced solid tumor such as melanoma, head and neck, liver or kidney cancer. The sequences come from CD4+ or CD8+ T cells sorted from blood, collected in a trial of the OX40 agonist ivuxolimab. This chain links TRBV4-2 with TRBJ1-5; D is perhaps TRBD1 (5 bases). For the CDR3, the DNA is TGTGCCAGCAGCCAAGAGGGCGGGGGGAATCAGCCCCAGCATTTT. It encodes CASSQEGGGNQPQHF.